What follows is one TCR beta chain and its context. The data are from a study of cytomegalovirus exposure and HLA in healthy donors. CDR1 and CDR2 (germline): SGHRS, YFSETQ. CDR3 length: 14 amino acids. V lost 4 bases to trimming and J lost 1 base, with 12 bases between them. The PCR contained 60 Vbeta and 13 Jbeta primers. Clones were sequenced by immunoSEQ multiplex PCR, and TCRdb holds only the in-frame ones, with some missing. The sample yields about 190,000 clones, around 77% seen once. The TCR sequence derives from a woman younger than 35 in good health and CMV-seronegative. The chain is built from TRBV5-1 and TRBJ2-7; the D gene is possibly TRBD2 (6 bases). The sequencing input was PBMCs. CDR3 amino acids: CASSPGDGSYEQYF. Written as DNA, the CDR3 is TGCGCCAGCAGCCCGGGGGACGGTTCCTACGAGCAGTACTTC.